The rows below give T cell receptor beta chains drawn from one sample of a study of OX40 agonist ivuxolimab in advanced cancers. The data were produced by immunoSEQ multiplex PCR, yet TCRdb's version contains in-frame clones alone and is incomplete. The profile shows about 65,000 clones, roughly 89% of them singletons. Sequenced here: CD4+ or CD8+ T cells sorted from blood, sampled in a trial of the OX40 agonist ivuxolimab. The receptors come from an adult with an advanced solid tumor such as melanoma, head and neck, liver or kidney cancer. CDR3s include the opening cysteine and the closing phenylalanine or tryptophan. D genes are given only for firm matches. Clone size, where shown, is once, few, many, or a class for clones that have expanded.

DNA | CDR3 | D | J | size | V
TGCGCCAGCAGCCATCTCCAGGGGGAGAACACCGGGGAGCTGTTTTTT | CASSHLQGENTGELFF | TRBD1 | TRBJ2-2 | once | TRBV5-1
TGCAGTGCGCAAAAGGACACTGAAGCTTTCTTT | CSAQKDTEAFF | . | TRBJ1-1 | . | TRBV20-1
TGCGCCAGCAGCTTGGACATATCTGGAAACACCATATATTTT | CASSLDISGNTIYF | . | TRBJ1-3 | . | TRBV5-1
TGTGCCAGCAGCATAAGTGTGTACCAAGAGACCCAGTACTTC | CASSISVYQETQYF | . | TRBJ2-5 | . | TRBV7-9
TGTGCCAGCTCACCAGGGGGGTGGGACAGTGAAGCTTTCTTT | CASSPGGWDSEAFF | TRBD1 | TRBJ1-1 | . | TRBV18
TGCGCCAGCAGGGACATATCAAAAAACATTCAGTACTTC | CASRDISKNIQYF | . | TRBJ2-4 | . | TRBV10-2
TGCGCCAGCAGCCCTCGGACTCTGGGGGAGACCCAGTACTTC | CASSPRTLGETQYF | . | TRBJ2-5 | . | TRBV4-1
TGTGCCAGCAGCTCACCAGGGTCTGAAAAACTGTTTTTT | CASSSPGSEKLFF | . | TRBJ1-4 | . | TRBV7-6
TGCGCCAGCAGCTTGACAGGGGGTGGTTCACCCCTCCACTTT | CASSLTGGGSPLHF | TRBD1 | TRBJ1-6 | . | TRBV5-1
TGTGCCAGTAGTATAACCGCGGATCGCAGGGAACTGTTTTTT | CASSITADRRELFF | . | TRBJ1-4 | . | TRBV19
TGTGCCAGTAGTATAAGTCATCAGGCGGTGAGCTCCTATAATTCACCCCTCCACTTT | CASSISHQAVSSYNSPLHF | . | TRBJ1-6 | once | TRBV19
TGTGCCAGCAGTGTACAGGACACTGAAGCTTTCTTT | CASSVQDTEAFF | . | TRBJ1-1 | . | TRBV6-1
TGTGCCAGCAGTTCCCCGGGGGGAGCAGAGACCCAGTACTTC | CASSSPGGAETQYF | TRBD2 | TRBJ2-5 | . | TRBV6-6